Sequencing of this TCR beta chain was carried out in a study of tumor-infiltrating lymphocytes in primary liver carcinoma. General study findings and limits: Tumor samples exhibited a significantly greater top-250-clone fraction than blood samples (p = 0.039).

Making TCR beta cDNA involved roughly 500 ng total RNA and a constant-region primer. Researchers made the TCR beta libraries by running three nested multiplex PCR rounds with slightly modified ARM-PCR. TRBV1-TRBV30 forward primers paired with a C-beta reverse primer drove the first two PCR rounds, about 11 cycles each. TCRdb used MiXCR to reprocess the multiplex PCR reads, holding one entry per CDR3 protein. The top ten clones hold roughly 38% of a sample with approximately 46,000 distinct CDR3 sequences, roughly 73% of them seen once. The CDR3 is made up of 15 amino acids. Germline CDR1 is SGHAT and CDR2 is FQNNGV. Investigators took RNA and DNA out together from roughly 18-30 mg of unsorted bulk tissue. As regards this clonotype: Its antigen remains unidentified. The germline gene is not matched at one end of the junction; a read error may be the cause.

Sequenced: tumor-adjacent normal liver tissue. This receptor was taken from a woman under 40 with primary liver carcinoma and hepatitis B virus infection. The V call is TRBV11-2, the J call TRBJ1-2; 8 bases line up with TRBD1. The CDR3 bases are TGTGCCAGCAGCTGCAGGGGGCACGGGGACTATGGCTATACCTTC. Translating it yields CASSCRGHGDYGYTF.